The source of this T cell receptor (beta chain) is a study of glioma-infiltrating T cells. Study background: Presurgical dexamethasone in glioma patients lasted six or fewer days. About a million peripheral T cells were targeted at about 4.5- to 11-fold coverage. Study outcomes and limitations: Above-expected tissue-blood divergence occurred in all gliomas, most in low-grade ones.

Using RNA template, CDR3s of TCR alpha and beta were amplified with iRepertoire arm-PCR. TCRdb re-called the multiplex PCR reads through MiXCR, storing one row per CDR3 protein. The profile covers fewer than 500,000 distinct CDR3 sequences, with approximately 42% appearing a single time and about 11% taken by the ten largest. Comment on this clonotype: Its antigen is still unknown.

This CDR3 region has 17 residues. CDR1 is MDHEN and CDR2 is SYDVKM in the germline V gene. This rearrangement joins TRBV28 to TRBJ2-7; 10 positions match TRBD2. The last part of the DNA fits TRBJ2-5 better; the J call may be wrong. The TCR originated in a human donor with low-grade glioma or glioblastoma, undergoing nonglioma brain surgery, or in good health (not recorded which). The specimen was glioma tissue, nonneoplastic brain tissue, or PBMCs (not recorded which). The CDR3 spells CASSFDPQREGQETQYF. The CDR3 DNA follows: TGTGCCAGCAGTTTCGATCCCCAGCGGGAGGGCCAAGAGACCCAGTACTTC.